This T cell receptor (beta chain) comes out of a study of T cells after yellow fever vaccination. Study overall: Researchers used SMART-Seq v4 Ultra Low Input to prepare fractions that had low cell numbers. Notes on the study in general: Clonotypes shared by both compartments, CD4 and CD8, made up a small share. Among primary-vaccination clones, most reappeared after the booster, at 96% for CD4 and more than 75% for CD8. A weaker secondary response peaked on day 5, the primary on day 15.

Germline V gives CDR1 SQVTM, CDR2 ANQGSEA. This CDR3 comprises 11 residues. Trimming took 4 bases from V and 7 from J, leaving 11 bases between them. TCRdb fed the 5' RACE reads into MiXCR, producing one record per CDR3 protein. The sample consists of about 360,000 distinct CDR3 sequences, about 6.2% of them appearing once. Details on this clonotype: Antigen: not known.

The sequence came from a man between 25 and 39 years old who received the YFV17D yellow fever vaccine. The sample consisted of PBMCs, taken 5 days after the yellow fever booster vaccination. The chain couples TRBV29-1 to TRBJ2-7; D is undetermined. CDR3: CSVVDLREQYF. CDR3 DNA sequence: TGCAGCGTTGTGGACCTTCGGGAGCAGTACTTC.